Reported below is one T cell receptor beta chain. Its antigen is unidentified. The identical CDR3 is also encoded by other nucleotide sequences in the sample. From germline, CDR1 is LNHDA and CDR2 SQIVND (reference sequence). The CDR3 loop spans 19 amino acids. With V trimmed by 2 bases and J by 9 bases, 21 bases remained unmatched. This sample is drawn from a study of graft-versus-host responses after intestinal transplantation. Overall study: As for transplant type, recipients had multivisceral, liver-intestinal, or isolated intestinal grafts.

Overall study findings and caveats: Detection of GvH clones occurred in recipient marrow, and some had their first appearance in ileum or blood.

Produced via immunoSEQ multiplex PCR; TCRdb's table is partial and in-frame only. The sample lists roughly 100,000 clones; 85% to 95% were seen once. The chain carries TRBV19 and TRBJ1-5; 8 bases are a match to TRBD1. The clonotype comes from a human donor who was the organ donor for an intestinal transplant. Sample: unstimulated CD8+ T cells sorted from spleen or lymph node cells, taken before transplant. This chain's CDR3 is CASSIFSKDREPTRWPQHF. CDR3 nucleotide sequence: TGTGCCAGTAGTATATTTTCGAAGGACAGGGAGCCTACTCGGTGGCCCCAGCATTTT.